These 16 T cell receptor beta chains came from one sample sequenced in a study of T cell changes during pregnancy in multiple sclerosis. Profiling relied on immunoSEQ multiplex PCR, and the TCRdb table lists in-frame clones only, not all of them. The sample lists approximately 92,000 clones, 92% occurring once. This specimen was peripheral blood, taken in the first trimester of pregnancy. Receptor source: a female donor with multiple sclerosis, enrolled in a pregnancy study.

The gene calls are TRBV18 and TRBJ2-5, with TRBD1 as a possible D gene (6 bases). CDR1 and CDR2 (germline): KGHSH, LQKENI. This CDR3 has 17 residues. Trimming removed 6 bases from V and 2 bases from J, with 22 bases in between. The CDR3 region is CASSPIFTQGVQETQYF. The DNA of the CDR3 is TGTGCCAGCTCCCCTATCTTTACACAGGGTGTACAAGAGACCCAGTACTTC.

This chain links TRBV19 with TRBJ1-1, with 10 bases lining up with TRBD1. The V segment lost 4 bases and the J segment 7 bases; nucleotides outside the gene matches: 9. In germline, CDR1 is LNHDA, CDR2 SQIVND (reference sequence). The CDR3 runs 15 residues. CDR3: CASSNRQGAVGEAFF. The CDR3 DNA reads TGTGCCAGTAGTAACCGACAGGGGGCTGTCGGTGAAGCTTTCTTT.

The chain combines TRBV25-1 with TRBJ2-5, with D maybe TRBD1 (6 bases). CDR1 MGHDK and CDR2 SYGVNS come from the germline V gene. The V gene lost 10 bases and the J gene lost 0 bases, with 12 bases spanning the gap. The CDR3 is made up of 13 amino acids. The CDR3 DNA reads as TGTGCCACCGGACAGCCCGACCAAGAGACCCAGTACTTC. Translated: CATGQPDQETQYF.

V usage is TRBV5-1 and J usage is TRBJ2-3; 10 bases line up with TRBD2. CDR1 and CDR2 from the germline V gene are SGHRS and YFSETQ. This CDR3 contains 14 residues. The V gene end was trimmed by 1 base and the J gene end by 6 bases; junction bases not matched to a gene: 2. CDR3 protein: CASSLSGRVDTQYF. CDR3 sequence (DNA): TGCGCCAGCAGCTTGAGCGGGAGGGTCGATACGCAGTATTTT.

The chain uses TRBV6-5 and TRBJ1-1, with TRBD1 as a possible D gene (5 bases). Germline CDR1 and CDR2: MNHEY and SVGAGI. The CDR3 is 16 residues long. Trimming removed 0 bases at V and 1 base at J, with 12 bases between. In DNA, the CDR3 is TGTGCCAGCAGTTACTCGGTTGGGGCGAGGAACACTGAAGCTTTCTTT. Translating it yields CASSYSVGARNTEAFF.

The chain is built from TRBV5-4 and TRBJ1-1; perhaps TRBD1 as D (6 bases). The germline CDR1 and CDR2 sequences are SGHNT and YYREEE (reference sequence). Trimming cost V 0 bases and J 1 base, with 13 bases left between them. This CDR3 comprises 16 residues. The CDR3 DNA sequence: TGTGCCAGCAGCTTGGAACAGGGATCGGCGAACACTGAAGCTTTCTTT. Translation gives CASSLEQGSANTEAFF.

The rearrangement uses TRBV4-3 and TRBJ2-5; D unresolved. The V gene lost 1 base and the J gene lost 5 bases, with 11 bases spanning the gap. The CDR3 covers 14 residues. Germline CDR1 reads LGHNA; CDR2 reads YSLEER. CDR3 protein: CASSQGLVAETQYF. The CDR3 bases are TGCGCCAGCAGCCAAGGGCTAGTGGCGGAGACCCAGTACTTC.

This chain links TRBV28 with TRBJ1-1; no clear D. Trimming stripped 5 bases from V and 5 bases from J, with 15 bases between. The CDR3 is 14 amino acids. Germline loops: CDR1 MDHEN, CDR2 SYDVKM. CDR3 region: CASSLAPLGTEAFF. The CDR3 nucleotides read TGTGCCAGCAGTCTGGCCCCGCTCGGGACTGAAGCTTTCTTT.

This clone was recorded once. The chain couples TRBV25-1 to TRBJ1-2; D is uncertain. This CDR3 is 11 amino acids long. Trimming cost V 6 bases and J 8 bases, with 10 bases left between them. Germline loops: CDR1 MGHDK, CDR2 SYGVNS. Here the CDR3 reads CASSGVRGYTF. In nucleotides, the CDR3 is TGTGCCAGCAGCGGGGTGAGGGGCTACACCTTC.

The CDR3 reads CASSGGYPNTGELFF. CDR3 sequence (DNA): TGTGCCAGCAGTGGAGGTTATCCGAACACCGGGGAGCTGTTTTTT. V usage is TRBV2 and J usage is TRBJ2-2; D gene uncertain. CDR3 length equals 15 residues. Germline V gene lookup returns CDR1 SNHLY and CDR2 FYNNEI. With 4 bases removed from V and 0 bases from J, the gap between germline ends came to 9 bases.

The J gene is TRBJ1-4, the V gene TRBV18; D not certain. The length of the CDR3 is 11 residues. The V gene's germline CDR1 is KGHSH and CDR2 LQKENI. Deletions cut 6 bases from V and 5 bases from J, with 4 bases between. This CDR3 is CASSSNEKLFF. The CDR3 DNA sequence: TGTGCCAGCTCCTCGAATGAAAAACTGTTTTTT.

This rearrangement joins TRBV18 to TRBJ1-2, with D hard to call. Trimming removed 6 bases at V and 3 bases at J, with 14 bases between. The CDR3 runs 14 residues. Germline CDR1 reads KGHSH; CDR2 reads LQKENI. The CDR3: CASSQARSDYGYTF. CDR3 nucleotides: TGTGCCAGCTCGCAAGCCCGGTCGGACTATGGCTACACCTTC.

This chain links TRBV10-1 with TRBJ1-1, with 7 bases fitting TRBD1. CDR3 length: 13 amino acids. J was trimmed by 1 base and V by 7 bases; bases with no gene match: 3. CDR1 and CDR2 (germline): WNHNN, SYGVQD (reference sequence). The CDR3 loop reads CASTRTGNTEAFF. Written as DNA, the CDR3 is TGCGCCAGCACCCGGACAGGGAACACTGAAGCTTTCTTT.

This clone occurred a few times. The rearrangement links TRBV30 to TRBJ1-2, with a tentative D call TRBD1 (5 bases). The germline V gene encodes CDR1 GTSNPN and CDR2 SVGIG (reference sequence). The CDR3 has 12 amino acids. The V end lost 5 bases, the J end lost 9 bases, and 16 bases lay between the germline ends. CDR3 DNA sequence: TGTGCCTGGGAGAAAGGGCAGGGAAGCTACACCTTC. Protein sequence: CAWEKGQGSYTF.

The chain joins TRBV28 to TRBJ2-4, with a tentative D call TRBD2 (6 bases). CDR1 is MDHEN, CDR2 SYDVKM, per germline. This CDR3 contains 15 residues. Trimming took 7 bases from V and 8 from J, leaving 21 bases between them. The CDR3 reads CASKRDSQPRDIQYF. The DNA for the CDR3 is TGTGCCAGCAAACGGGACTCTCAGCCAAGGGACATTCAGTACTTC.

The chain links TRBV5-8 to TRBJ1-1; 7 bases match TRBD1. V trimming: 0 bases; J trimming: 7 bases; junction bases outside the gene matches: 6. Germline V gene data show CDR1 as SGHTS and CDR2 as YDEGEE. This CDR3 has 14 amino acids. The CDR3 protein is CASSLGQGEIEAFF. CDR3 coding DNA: TGTGCCAGCAGCTTGGGGCAGGGGGAAATTGAAGCTTTCTTT. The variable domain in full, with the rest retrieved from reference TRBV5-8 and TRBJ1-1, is EAGVTQSPTHLIKTRGQQATLRCSPISGHTSVYWYQQALGLGLQFLLWYDEGEERNRGNFPPRFSGRQFPNYSSELNVNALELEDSALYLCASSLGQGEIEAFFGQGTRLTVV.